The 28 T cell receptor beta chains reported below all come from one sample, sequenced in a study of blood T cell repertoires in COVID-19 (TCRdb year 2020). Preparation of the library involved the immunoSEQ multiplex PCR assay. TCRdb took over this immuneACCESS table, retaining in-frame rearrangements with V and J assigned. Such tables are incomplete; in checked studies, under half of the missing clones stem from an unresolved V gene, and the remainder is unexplained. The sample table records a few hundred thousand clones; around 90% of these occur just once. 1.5% to 2% of the sample belongs to the ten largest clones. Sequencing was performed on PBMCs or T cells enriched from blood (not recorded which). These receptors all come from a woman aged 45-59 years who had recovered from COVID-19.

CDR3 loop: CASSYSPGTSGPYEQYF. The CDR3 DNA follows: TGTGCCAGCAGTTACTCGCCCGGGACTAGCGGACCCTACGAGCAGTACTTC. The chain links TRBV6-2 or TRBV6-3 to TRBJ2-7, with 11 bases that match TRBD2. The CDR3 extends over 17 amino acids. The V gene end was trimmed by 0 bases and the J gene end by 2 bases; junction bases not matched to a gene: 6. The V gene's germline CDR1 is MNHEY and CDR2 SVGEGT.

This clone has just a few counts. The V gene is TRBV12-3 or TRBV12-4, the J gene TRBJ1-2, with D maybe TRBD1 (5 bases). Trimming left V 7 bases short and J 5 bases short, with 14 bases between. The CDR3 loop spans 13 amino acids. DNA of the CDR3: TGTGCCAGCACTCAAGCAGGGAGGTATGGCTACACCTTC. It translates to CASTQAGRYGYTF.

This chain connects TRBV2 to TRBJ2-1; the D is unclear. The germline gives CDR1 SNHLY, CDR2 FYNNEI. V was clipped by 5 bases and J by 8 bases, with 7 bases between them. The CDR3 consists of 11 residues. In DNA form, the CDR3 reads TGTGCCAGCAGTCTGTTTGATGAGCAGTTCTTC. It is translated as CASSLFDEQFF.

J is TRBJ1-4 and V is TRBV28; a possible D gene is TRBD1 (5 bases). Germline values: CDR1 MDHEN, CDR2 SYDVKM. The CDR3 runs 14 residues. V was cut by 8 bases and J by 8 bases, with 18 bases left in between. The CDR3 DNA reads TGTGCCAGCCTTGGGGCGAAGGGATGGGAAAAACTGTTTTTT. Amino acids: CASLGAKGWEKLFF.

The chain joins TRBV5-1 to TRBJ2-5; D remains ambiguous. In germline, CDR1 is SGHRS, CDR2 YFSETQ. Trimming pared 3 bases from V and 0 bases from J, leaving 9 bases between. This CDR3 is 14 amino acids long. The CDR3 DNA reads as TGCGCCAGCAGCTCAAACCGGGACCAAGAGACCCAGTACTTC. This translates into CASSSNRDQETQYF. Full variable domain (rest looked up from reference TRBV5-1 and TRBJ2-5): KAGVTQTPRYLIKTRGQQVTLSCSPISGHRSVSWYQQTPGQGLQFLFEYFSETQRNKGNFPGRFSGRQFSNSRSEMNVSTLELGDSALYLCASSSNRDQETQYFGPGTRLLVL.

The chain joins TRBV3-1 (or the pseudogene TRBV3-2) to TRBJ2-7; D ambiguous. The CDR3 consists of 12 residues. Trimming stripped 4 bases from V and 3 bases from J, with 7 bases between. Germline CDR1 reads LGHDT; CDR2 reads YNNKEL (reference sequence). Here the CDR3 DNA reads TGTGCCAGCAGCCTTCGCGGCTACGAGCAGTACTTC. Protein sequence: CASSLRGYEQYF.

This clone was detected once. This sequence joins TRBV6-5 and TRBJ2-1, with 7 positions matching TRBD2. V was clipped by 6 bases and J by 0 bases; unmatched bases: 2. Germline V gene lookup returns CDR1 MNHEY and CDR2 SVGAGI. The CDR3 spans 14 residues. The CDR3 DNA follows: TGTGCCAGCAGGGGGGGGAGCTCCTACAATGAGCAGTTCTTC. It translates to CASRGGSSYNEQFF.

The chain joins TRBV6-5 to TRBJ2-1; TRBD2 matches 8 bases. V was pared by 6 bases and J by 6 bases, with 7 bases of the junction left unmatched. In germline, CDR1 is MNHEY, CDR2 SVGAGI. This CDR3 has 14 residues. DNA of the CDR3: TGTGCCAGCAGCGAGCTGACTAGCGTCAATGAGCAGTTCTTC. As protein: CASSELTSVNEQFF.

This chain connects TRBV27 to TRBJ2-1; 9 nucleotides align to TRBD2. The V segment lost 5 bases and the J segment 5 bases; nucleotides outside the gene matches: 13. This CDR3 is built from 17 residues. Germline values: CDR1 MNHEY, CDR2 SMNVEV (reference sequence). The DNA of the CDR3 is TGTGCCAGCAGTCAGGTAGCGGGAGAATACTCACACAATGAGCAGTTCTTC. The encoded protein is CASSQVAGEYSHNEQFF.

This chain connects TRBV2 to TRBJ2-1; TRBD2 matches at 7 bases. Trimming took 4 bases from V and 1 from J; bases not matched to a gene: 7. The CDR3 loop spans 16 amino acids. Germline V lookup: CDR1 SNHLY, CDR2 FYNNEI. The CDR3 nucleotides are TGTGCCAGCAGTGGGAGGCGGGAGAGATCCTACAATGAGCAGTTCTTC. Translating it yields CASSGRRERSYNEQFF.

The genes are TRBV5-4 and TRBJ2-7, with D maybe TRBD2 (5 bases). The V end lost 4 bases, the J end lost 0 bases, and 14 bases lay between the germline ends. This CDR3 region has 15 residues. CDR1 and CDR2 (germline): SGHNT, YYREEE (reference sequence). CDR3 coding DNA: TGTGCCAGCAGCCCCAGCGGCCCGAGCTCCTACGAGCAGTACTTC. This translates into CASSPSGPSSYEQYF.

The chain is built from TRBV28 and TRBJ2-5; 9 positions agree with TRBD1. With V trimmed by 4 bases and J by 5 bases, 11 bases remained unmatched. The CDR3 extends over 16 amino acids. The germline V gene has CDR1 MDHEN and CDR2 SYDVKM. The DNA of the CDR3 is TGTGCCAGCAGTTCCCCCGGGACAGGGCTTGCCGAGACCCAGTACTTC. Its translation: CASSSPGTGLAETQYF. Supplemented by reference TRBV28 and TRBJ2-5, the full variable domain reads DVKVTQSSRYLVKRTGEKVFLECVQDMDHENMFWYRQDPGLGLRLIYFSYDVKMKEKGDIPEGYSVSREKKERFSLILESASTNQTSMYLCASSSPGTGLAETQYFGPGTRLLVL.

In this sample, this clone turned up a few times. The J gene is TRBJ2-2, the V gene TRBV7-2; 8 positions match TRBD2. This CDR3 spans 16 amino acids. Germline trimming cut 5 bases from V and 3 bases from J; bases unmatched to any gene: 8. CDR1 is SGHTA and CDR2 is FQGNSA in the germline V gene. This CDR3 is CASSPRASGYTGELFF. Written as DNA, the CDR3 is TGTGCCAGCAGCCCTCGGGCTAGCGGGTACACCGGGGAGCTGTTTTTT.

The J gene is TRBJ1-4, the V gene TRBV23-1, with D maybe TRBD1 (5 bases). TRBV23-1 is an ORF, and what it does is uncertain. The CDR3 loop spans 19 amino acids. V gave up 0 bases and J gave up 8 bases, with 25 bases separating them. CDR3 bases: TGCGCCAGCAGTCAATCCCCAGGACACCTAATCCCCGGAGCGGAAAAACTGTTTTTT. It specifies CASSQSPGHLIPGAEKLFF.

This chain uses TRBV18 with TRBJ2-7; 8 bases are shared with TRBD2. This CDR3 has 14 amino acids. Germline values: CDR1 KGHSH, CDR2 LQKENI. With 6 bases clipped from V and 3 bases from J, the junction kept 7 bases outside the gene matches. This CDR3 is CASSPGTRGYEQYF. CDR3 bases: TGTGCCAGCTCTCCCGGGACTAGAGGCTACGAGCAGTACTTC. Combining the CDR3 with reference TRBV18 and TRBJ2-7 gives the whole variable domain NAGVMQNPRHLVRRRGQEARLRCSPMKGHSHVYWYRQLPEEGLKFMVYLQKENIIDESGMPKERFSAEFPKEGPSILRIQQVVRGDSAAYFCASSPGTRGYEQYFGPGTRLTVT.

This clone appeared a few times. This sequence joins TRBV11-3 and TRBJ2-1, with 12 nucleotides matching TRBD2. V lost 6 bases and J lost 7; bases outside the gene matches: 7. Germline CDR1 is SGHNT and CDR2 is YENEEA. The CDR3 has 15 residues. The CDR3 bases are TGTGCCAGCAGTCCTAGCGGGAGGGCCGGGAATGAGCAGTTCTTC. As protein: CASSPSGRAGNEQFF.

The chain employs TRBV4-1 and TRBJ2-7; 10 nucleotides align to TRBD1. Germline lookup yields CDR1 MGHRA and CDR2 YSYEKL. The CDR3 contains 13 residues. V lost 6 bases and J lost 6; bases outside the gene matches: 5. The CDR3 sequence is CASRATGGREQYF. The CDR3 DNA sequence: TGCGCCAGCAGGGCGACAGGGGGCCGCGAGCAGTACTTC.

The chain combines TRBV5-1 with TRBJ1-2; TRBD1 matches 8 bases. The V gene end was trimmed by 1 base and the J gene end by 8 bases; junction bases not matched to a gene: 4. The CDR3 runs 13 residues. Per germline, CDR1 SGHRS and CDR2 YFSETQ. CDR3: CASSLTGGEGYTF. The CDR3 nucleotides are TGCGCCAGCAGCTTGACAGGGGGTGAAGGCTACACCTTC.

This clone occurred a few times. V is TRBV4-3 and J is TRBJ2-1; 9 positions match TRBD2. This CDR3 has 14 amino acids. CDR1 and CDR2 from the germline V gene are LGHNA and YSLEER. V was clipped by 0 bases and J by 14 bases; unmatched bases: 8. CDR3 protein: CASSQDMTAGGKFF. For the CDR3, the DNA is TGCGCCAGCAGCCAAGATATGACGGCGGGGGGGAAGTTCTTC.

The V gene is TRBV18, the J gene TRBJ1-5, with 8 bases lining up with TRBD1. There are 18 residues in the CDR3. Germline V gene sequence: CDR1 KGHSH, CDR2 LQKENI. V lost 2 bases, J lost 6 bases, and 15 bases stayed unmatched. This CDR3 is CASSPTAGGREVRQPQHF. For the CDR3, the DNA is TGTGCCAGCTCACCAACGGCAGGGGGCCGGGAAGTACGTCAGCCCCAGCATTTT. Together with reference TRBV18 and TRBJ1-5, the CDR3 gives the full variable domain: NAGVMQNPRHLVRRRGQEARLRCSPMKGHSHVYWYRQLPEEGLKFMVYLQKENIIDESGMPKERFSAEFPKEGPSILRIQQVVRGDSAAYFCASSPTAGGREVRQPQHFGDGTRLSIL.

V and J are TRBV2 and TRBJ1-2, with D maybe TRBD1 (6 bases). Germline V lookup: CDR1 SNHLY, CDR2 FYNNEI. The CDR3 has 14 residues. Trimming pared 1 base from V and 8 bases from J, leaving 14 bases between. This chain's CDR3 is CASSEVRTDGGYTF. CDR3 in DNA: TGTGCCAGCAGTGAAGTGAGGACAGATGGGGGCTACACCTTC.

This clone was picked up a small number of times. The gene calls are TRBV19 and TRBJ1-5; D unresolved. The V end was cut by 7 bases, the J end by 5 bases, with 12 bases between. CDR3 size: 13 residues. CDR1 and CDR2 (germline): LNHDA, SQIVND (reference sequence). CDR3: CASNRRRDQPQHF. CDR3 in DNA: TGTGCCAGTAACCGGCGGCGGGATCAGCCCCAGCATTTT.

The V and J genes are TRBV7-2 and TRBJ2-3; 7 bases match TRBD1. CDR3 size: 18 residues. The J segment lost 0 bases and the V segment lost 5 bases, leaving 14 bases of the junction unmatched. The V gene's germline CDR1 is SGHTA and CDR2 FQGNSA. CDR3 nucleotides: TGTGCCAGCAGCCAGACAGGGACGGAGGATATTAGCACAGATACGCAGTATTTT. Translation: CASSQTGTEDISTDTQYF. Full variable domain (rest looked up from reference TRBV7-2 and TRBJ2-3): GAGVSQSPSNKVTEKGKDVELRCDPISGHTALYWYRQSLGQGLEFLIYFQGNSAPDKSGLPSDRFSAERTGGSVSTLTIQRTQQEDSAVYLCASSQTGTEDISTDTQYFGPGTRLTVL.

The chain joins TRBV6-5 to TRBJ2-5; TRBD1 agrees at 12 bases. The CDR3 is 14 residues long. Germline assignment: CDR1 MNHEY and CDR2 SVGAGI. V was pared by 4 bases and J by 5 bases, with 2 bases of the junction left unmatched. The CDR3 reads CASSWDRGQETQYF. The CDR3 region has the DNA TGTGCCAGCAGTTGGGACAGGGGGCAGGAGACCCAGTACTTC.

The J gene is TRBJ2-5, the V gene TRBV5-6; 8 bases are shared with TRBD2. V trimming: 6 bases; J trimming: 5 bases; junction bases outside the gene matches: 15. The CDR3 contains 16 residues. Germline V gene data show CDR1 as SGHDT and CDR2 as YYEEEE. The CDR3 DNA sequence: TGTGCCAGCACCCAAGGGGCGGGAGGTGGAGGTGAGACCCAGTACTTC. It yields the protein CASTQGAGGGGETQYF.

In this sample, this clone turned up once. V is TRBV27 and J is TRBJ2-7; D is uncertain. Germline V lookup: CDR1 MNHEY, CDR2 SMNVEV (reference sequence). The CDR3 contains 14 residues. V dropped 2 bases and J dropped 6 bases, with 14 bases sitting between them. The CDR3 region is CASSLGLLNGEQYF. In nucleotides, the CDR3 is TGTGCCAGCAGTTTAGGTCTTCTCAACGGCGAGCAGTACTTC.

The chain couples TRBV4-1 to TRBJ2-1; D ambiguous. V gave up 4 bases and J gave up 2 bases, with 6 bases separating them. This CDR3 spans 13 amino acids. Per germline, CDR1 MGHRA and CDR2 YSYEKL. The CDR3 region is CASSPGPYNEQFF. The CDR3 bases are TGCGCCAGCAGCCCAGGTCCCTACAATGAGCAGTTCTTC.

This clone has more than one count but fewer than ten. At the DNA level, this CDR3 is encoded by other sequences in the same sample as well. The J gene is TRBJ2-5, the V gene TRBV4-2; 11 bases are shared with TRBD2. The length of the CDR3 is 16 residues. Losses at the gene ends were 1 base for V and 5 bases for J; bases not matched to a gene: 6. Germline CDR1 reads LGHNA; CDR2 reads YNFKEQ. CDR3 nucleotide sequence: TGTGCCAGCAGCCAAGTAATTAGCGGGAGGGGGGAGACCCAGTACTTC. It is translated as CASSQVISGRGETQYF.